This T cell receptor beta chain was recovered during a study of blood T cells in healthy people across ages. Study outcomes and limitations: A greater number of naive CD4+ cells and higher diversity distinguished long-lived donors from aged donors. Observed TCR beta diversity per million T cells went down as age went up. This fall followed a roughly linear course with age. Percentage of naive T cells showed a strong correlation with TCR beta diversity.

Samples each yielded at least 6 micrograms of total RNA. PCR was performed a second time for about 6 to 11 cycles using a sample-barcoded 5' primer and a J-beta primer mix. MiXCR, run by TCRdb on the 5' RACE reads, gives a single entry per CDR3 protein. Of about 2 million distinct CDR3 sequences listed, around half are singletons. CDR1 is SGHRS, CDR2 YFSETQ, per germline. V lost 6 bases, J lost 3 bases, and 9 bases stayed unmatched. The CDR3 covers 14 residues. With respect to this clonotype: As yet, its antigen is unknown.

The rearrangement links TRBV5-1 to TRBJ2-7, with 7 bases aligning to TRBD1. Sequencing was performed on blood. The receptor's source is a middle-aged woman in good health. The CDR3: CASTTGTVSYEQYF. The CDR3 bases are TGCGCCAGCACGACCGGGACAGTGAGCTACGAGCAGTACTTC.